The rows below give T cell receptor beta chains drawn from one sample of a study of blood T cell repertoires in COVID-19. Measured with immunoSEQ multiplex PCR; TCRdb has only the in-frame clones, and not every one. The sample consists of 30,000 or so clones, around nine tenths of them appearing once. Specimen: peripheral blood. Receptors were obtained from a human donor in a cohort sampled during active COVID-19. Each CDR3 is given with its conserved first and last residue. D genes are given only for firm matches. Where a row states a size, it is once, few, many or the class of an expanded clone; other rows omit it.

CDR3 length	J gene	clone size	V gene	D gene	CDR3 DNA	CDR3 protein
16	TRBJ2-7	-	TRBV5-4	TRBD2	TGTGCCAGCAGTCCTGGACTAGCGGGGGCCTCCTACGAGCAGTACTTC	CASSPGLAGASYEQYF
14	TRBJ2-3	-	TRBV5-8	-	TGTGCCAGCTTGGCGGGGGCCTACACAGATACGCAGTATTTT	CASLAGAYTDTQYF
13	TRBJ2-7	-	TRBV5-1	TRBD1	TGCGCCAGCAGCTCCAACACAGGGGACGAGCAGTACTTC	CASSSNTGDEQYF
17	TRBJ2-3	-	TRBV18	-	TGTGCCAGCTCACCACTGAGGGGGTGGAATAGCACAGATACGCAGTATTTT	CASSPLRGWNSTDTQYF
18	TRBJ1-3	-	TRBV5-1	TRBD1	TGCGCCAGCAGCTTCGGGACAGCGAGAGCTTACCTTGGAAACACCATATATTTT	CASSFGTARAYLGNTIYF
14	TRBJ1-2	-	TRBV27	TRBD1	TGTGCCAGCAAGAGAGCAGGGGGCATCTATGGCTACACCTTC	CASKRAGGIYGYTF
17	TRBJ1-3	-	TRBV7-2	-	TGTGCCAGCAGCTTAGCTTTTCGGTCGTTTAGTGGAAACACCATATATTTT	CASSLAFRSFSGNTIYF
13	TRBJ1-3	-	TRBV6-5	-	TGTGCCAGCAGCCTACGGGGTGGAAACACCATATATTTT	CASSLRGGNTIYF
16	TRBJ2-5	once	TRBV23-1	TRBD1	TGCGCCAGCAGGGGGACGAGGCGGGACAGGGCTAAGACCCAGTACTTC	CASRGTRRDRAKTQYF
13	TRBJ1-4	-	TRBV9	-	TGTGCCAGCAGCGGGACAAATAATGAAAAACTGTTTTTT	CASSGTNNEKLFF
16	TRBJ2-3	-	TRBV27	-	TGTGCCAGCAGTCTTAGACAGAGTTTCGCCACAGATACGCAGTATTTT	CASSLRQSFATDTQYF
15	TRBJ2-7	-	TRBV7-6	TRBD2	TGTGCCAGCAGCGTAGGGACTAGCGGGGGGTACGAGCAGTACTTC	CASSVGTSGGYEQYF
14	TRBJ1-3	-	TRBV12-5	-	TGTGCTAGTGGTTTACCCAGCTCTGGAAACACCATATATTTT	CASGLPSSGNTIYF
14	TRBJ2-1	-	TRBV10-1	TRBD2	TGCGCCAGCAGTGCTAGCGGACCTTACAATGAGCAGTTCTTC	CASSASGPYNEQFF
14	TRBJ2-2	medium-sized	TRBV21-1	-	TGTGCCAGCACCCCAGGGGGCAACACCGGGGAGCTGTTTTTT	CASTPGGNTGELFF
15	TRBJ1-6	-	TRBV5-5	TRBD1	TGTGCCAGCAGGGGTGGGACAGGCTATAATTCACCCCTCCACTTT	CASRGGTGYNSPLHF
14	TRBJ2-2	once	TRBV18	-	TGTGCCAGCTCACCACCGAGACAAACCGGGGAGCTGTTTTTT	CASSPPRQTGELFF
15	TRBJ1-1	-	TRBV10-3	-	TGTGCCATCAGTGAGTCCGGGGGGCTGAACACTGAAGCTTTCTTT	CAISESGGLNTEAFF
16	TRBJ1-2	-	TRBV3-1/TRBV3-2	-	TGTGCCAGCAGCCGTGGAATCAGGGTCGGGGGCTATGGCTACACCTTC	CASSRGIRVGGYGYTF
14	TRBJ2-3	-	TRBV14	-	TGTGCCAGCAGCCTGCGGGGGCCGGATTCCACGCAGTATTTT	CASSLRGPDSTQYF
13	TRBJ2-5	-	TRBV2	TRBD2	TGTGCCAGCAGTGGACTAGCGGGAGAGGGCCAGTACTTC	CASSGLAGEGQYF
14	TRBJ1-2	-	TRBV6-5	-	TGTGCCAGCAGTTATTTTCGCGGCAGCTATGGCTACACCTTC	CASSYFRGSYGYTF
18	TRBJ2-2	-	TRBV19	TRBD2	TGTGCCAGTAGTATGGGGCTAGCGGGGGGGCCGAACACCGGGGAGCTGTTTTTT	CASSMGLAGGPNTGELFF
14	TRBJ2-7	-	TRBV7-3	TRBD1	TGTGCCAGCAGCCCCCAGGGACAGGACTACGAGCAGTACTTC	CASSPQGQDYEQYF
18	TRBJ2-1	-	TRBV2	-	TGTGCCAGACCCCAAATAATAGCGGAAGATCCAAACTACAATGAGCAGTTCTTC	CARPQIIAEDPNYNEQFF
13	TRBJ2-3	-	TRBV6-5	-	TGTGCCAGCAGTAGACAGCCAGGGGATACGCAGTATTTT	CASSRQPGDTQYF
16	TRBJ1-1	-	TRBV13	-	TGTGCCAGCAGCCCAGGAAGCAGGGAAGGGAACACTGAAGCTTTCTTT	CASSPGSREGNTEAFF
14	TRBJ1-1	-	TRBV10-2	-	TGCGCCAGCAGTGAATACAGGGAGGGGGCTGAAGCTTTCTTT	CASSEYREGAEAFF
16	TRBJ2-3	-	TRBV5-1	TRBD1	TGCGCCAGCAGCTTTTGGGGAACAGGGGGCACAGATACGCAGTATTTT	CASSFWGTGGTDTQYF